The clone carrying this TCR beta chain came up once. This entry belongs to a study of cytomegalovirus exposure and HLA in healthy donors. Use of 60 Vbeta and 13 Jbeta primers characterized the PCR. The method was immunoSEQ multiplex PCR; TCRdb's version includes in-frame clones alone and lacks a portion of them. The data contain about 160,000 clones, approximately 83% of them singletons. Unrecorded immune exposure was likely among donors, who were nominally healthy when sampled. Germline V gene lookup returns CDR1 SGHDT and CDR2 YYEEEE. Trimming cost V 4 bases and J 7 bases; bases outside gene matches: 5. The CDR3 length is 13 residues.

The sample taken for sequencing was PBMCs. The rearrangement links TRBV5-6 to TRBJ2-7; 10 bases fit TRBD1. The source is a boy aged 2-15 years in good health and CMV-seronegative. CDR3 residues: CASSPGTGEEQYF. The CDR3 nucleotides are TGTGCCAGCAGCCCCGGGACAGGGGAAGAGCAGTACTTC.